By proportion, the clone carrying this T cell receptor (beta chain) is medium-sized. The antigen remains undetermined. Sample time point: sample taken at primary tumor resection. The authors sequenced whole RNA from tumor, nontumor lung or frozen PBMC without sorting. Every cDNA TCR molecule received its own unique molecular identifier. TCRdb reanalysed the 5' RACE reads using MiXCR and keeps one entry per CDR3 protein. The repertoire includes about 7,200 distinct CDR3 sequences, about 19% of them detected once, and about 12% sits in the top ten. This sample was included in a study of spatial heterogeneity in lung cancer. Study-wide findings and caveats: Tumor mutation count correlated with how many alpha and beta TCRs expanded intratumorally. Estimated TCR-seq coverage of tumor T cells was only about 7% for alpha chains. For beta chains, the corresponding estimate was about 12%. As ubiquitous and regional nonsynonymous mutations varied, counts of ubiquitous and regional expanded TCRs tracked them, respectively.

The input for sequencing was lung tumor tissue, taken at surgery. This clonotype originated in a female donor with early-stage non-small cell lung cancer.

Here the CDR3 DNA reads TGTGCCAGCAGCACAGCCGGGACAGGGTGGCAAGAGACCCAGTACTTC. Amino acid sequence: CASSTAGTGWQETQYF. This chain links TRBV7-2 with TRBJ2-5, with 9 positions matching TRBD1. The V gene's germline CDR1 is SGHTA and CDR2 FQGNSA. Trimming cost V 5 bases and J 2 bases; bases outside gene matches: 9. This CDR3 comprises 16 residues.